This T cell receptor beta chain is from a study of Ad26.COV2.S vaccination and SARS-CoV-2 variants. Treatment noted: about 20 received Ad26.COV2.S at low or high dose, single or two shots; about 5 received placebo; per-sample allocation not given. Each sample was drawn 63 days after the first injection (of vaccine or placebo). The sample holds one count of this clone. Antigen: not known. The protocol was immunoSEQ multiplex PCR, while the TCRdb copy is restricted to in-frame clones and leaves out a portion. The table records 200,000 to 250,000 clones, roughly 90% of them present only once. CDR3 length equals 12 residues. Between the trimmed V and J ends, which lost 3 bases and 3 bases, there was a span of 8 bases. Germline lookup yields CDR1 SQVTM and CDR2 ANQGSEA. Points from the study as a whole: Among vaccine recipients, spike-specific TCR breadth exceeded that of placebo recipients.

The material sequenced was peripheral blood, taken in a trial of Ad26.COV2.S vaccine versus placebo. The origin of this receptor is a person aged 18-60 years who received the Ad26.COV2.S COVID-19 vaccine or a placebo. V is TRBV29-1 and J is TRBJ1-1, with unresolved D. This CDR3 is CSVDPGDTEAFF. The DNA of the CDR3 is TGCAGCGTTGACCCGGGAGACACTGAAGCTTTCTTT.